Described below is a single T cell receptor beta chain sequence and its context. TCRdb ran MiXCR on the 5' RACE reads and lists one entry per CDR3 protein. This sample yields more than 400,000 distinct CDR3 sequences, of which roughly 18% are seen a single time; roughly an eighth belongs to the top ten. Looked up from germline, CDR1 is SGHTA and CDR2 is FQGTGA. Trimming took 1 base from V and 5 from J, leaving 11 bases between them. The CDR3 covers 15 residues. The data belong to a study of T-cell memory formation after mild COVID-19. Across the study: TCR clusters were largely donor specific.

The sequence came from an adult woman who had mild COVID-19 (a few samples of this study predate the infection). Cell type and time point are not known. This sequence joins TRBV7-3 and TRBJ2-2, with D uncertain. The material sequenced was PBMCs or a T cell subset sorted from them (not recorded which). This CDR3 reads CASSLNPQGTGELFF. The DNA for the CDR3 is TGTGCCAGCAGCTTAAACCCCCAAGGTACCGGGGAGCTGTTTTTT.